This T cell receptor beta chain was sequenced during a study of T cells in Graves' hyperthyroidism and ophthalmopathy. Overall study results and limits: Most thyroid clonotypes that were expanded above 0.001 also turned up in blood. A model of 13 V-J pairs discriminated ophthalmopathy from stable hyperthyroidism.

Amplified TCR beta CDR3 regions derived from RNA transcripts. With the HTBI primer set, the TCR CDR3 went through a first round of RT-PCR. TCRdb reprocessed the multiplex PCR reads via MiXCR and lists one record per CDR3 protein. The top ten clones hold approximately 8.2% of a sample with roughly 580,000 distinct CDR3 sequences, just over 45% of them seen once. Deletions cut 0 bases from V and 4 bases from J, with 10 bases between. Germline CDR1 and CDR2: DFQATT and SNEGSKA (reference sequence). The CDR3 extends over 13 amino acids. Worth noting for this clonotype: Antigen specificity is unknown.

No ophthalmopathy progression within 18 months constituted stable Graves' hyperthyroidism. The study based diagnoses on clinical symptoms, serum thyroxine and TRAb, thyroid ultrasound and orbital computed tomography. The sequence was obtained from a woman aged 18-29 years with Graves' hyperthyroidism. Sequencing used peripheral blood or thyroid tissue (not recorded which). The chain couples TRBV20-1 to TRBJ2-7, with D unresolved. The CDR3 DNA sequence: TGCAGTGCTAGAGATTTTTCCCAGTACGAGCAGTACTTC. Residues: CSARDFSQYEQYF.